This TCR beta chain was obtained from a study of blood T cell repertoires in COVID-19. Measured with immunoSEQ multiplex PCR; TCRdb has only the in-frame clones, and not every one. The table has 98,000 or so clones, 75% to 90% seen once. V was pared by 3 bases and J by 7 bases, with 4 bases between. The CDR3 contains 12 residues. Looked up from germline, CDR1 is LGHNT and CDR2 is FRNRAP. This clonotype was obtained from a man aged 55 to 70 with COVID-19, enrolled during active disease. Input material: peripheral blood. The chain recombines TRBV12-5 with TRBJ1-6; D gene unclear. The chain's CDR3 is CASGFTNSPLHF. CDR3 coding DNA: TGTGCTAGTGGTTTCACAAATTCACCCCTCCACTTT.